The clone carrying this TCR beta chain appeared many times. The CDR3 is 14 residues long. CDR1 is SEHNR, CDR2 FQNEAQ, per germline (reference sequence). Germline trimming cut 4 bases from V and 9 bases from J; bases unmatched to any gene: 10. Preparing the TCRbeta library involved the use of unique molecular identifiers. Via MiXCR, TCRdb re-called the PCR reads, giving one row per CDR3 protein. The table includes around 4,000 distinct CDR3 sequences, under 25% detected once. This record comes from a study of T-cell reconstitution after alpha-beta-depleted transplantation in children. Specimen: PBMCs, mostly from graft donor cells, collected 60 days after TCRalphabeta/CD19-depleted stem cell transplant. V usage is TRBV7-9 and J usage is TRBJ2-3; 7 bases map to TRBD1. The TCR originated in a boy less than two years old who had a stem cell transplant for acute myeloid leukemia, so the T cells may come from the graft donor. CDR3 sequence: CASSSTGKSYTQYF. The CDR3 DNA sequence: TGTGCCAGCAGCTCGACAGGGAAATCTTACACGCAGTATTTT.